This record covers a single T cell receptor beta chain. Its matching antigen is unknown. Profiling relied on immunoSEQ multiplex PCR, and the TCRdb table lists in-frame clones only, not all of them. Counted here are more than 150,000 clones, about 90% occurring once; the ten biggest clones make up less than 2.5%. With V trimmed by 4 bases and J by 5 bases, 6 bases remained unmatched. The CDR3 extends over 15 amino acids. Germline lookup yields CDR1 MNHEY and CDR2 SMNVEV (reference sequence). The data were taken from a study of T cell responses to AZD1222 COVID-19 vaccine. Notes on the study in general: Clonal diversity was possibly underestimated, and white British individuals and females predominated among donors. In all cases, repertoires were sampled only after the peak T cell response.

The chain recombines TRBV27 with TRBJ1-5; 9 nucleotides agree with TRBD1. The sample in question was peripheral blood, obtained 28 days after the second AZD1222 dose. The sequence was collected from an adult who received the AZD1222 COVID-19 vaccine. CDR3 sequence: CASSSLQGAHQPQHF. DNA of the CDR3: TGTGCCAGCAGTTCATTACAGGGGGCCCATCAGCCCCAGCATTTT.